This TCR beta chain was obtained from a study of shared clonotypes between healthy human individuals. This clone was observed a few times. Naive CD8 cells lacked CD45RO, underwent positive selection for CCR7 and left out terminally differentiated effector memory CD45RA+ cells. Germline V gene lookup returns CDR1 MDHEN and CDR2 SYDVKM. The trim removed 7 bases at V and 2 bases at J, leaving 8 bases unmatched. This CDR3 spans 14 amino acids. Generated by immunoSEQ multiplex PCR, the TCRdb table keeps only in-frame clones and is missing some. The table records some 1,900,000 clones, about 95% of them present only once.

The receptor was derived from a man younger than 35 in good health. V usage is TRBV28 and J usage is TRBJ2-7; 7 nucleotides line up with TRBD1. The sequenced sample was naive CD8+ T cells sorted from blood. The CDR3 region has the DNA TGTGCCAGCACAGCGACAGGGTTCCCCTACGAGCAGTACTTC. As protein: CASTATGFPYEQYF.